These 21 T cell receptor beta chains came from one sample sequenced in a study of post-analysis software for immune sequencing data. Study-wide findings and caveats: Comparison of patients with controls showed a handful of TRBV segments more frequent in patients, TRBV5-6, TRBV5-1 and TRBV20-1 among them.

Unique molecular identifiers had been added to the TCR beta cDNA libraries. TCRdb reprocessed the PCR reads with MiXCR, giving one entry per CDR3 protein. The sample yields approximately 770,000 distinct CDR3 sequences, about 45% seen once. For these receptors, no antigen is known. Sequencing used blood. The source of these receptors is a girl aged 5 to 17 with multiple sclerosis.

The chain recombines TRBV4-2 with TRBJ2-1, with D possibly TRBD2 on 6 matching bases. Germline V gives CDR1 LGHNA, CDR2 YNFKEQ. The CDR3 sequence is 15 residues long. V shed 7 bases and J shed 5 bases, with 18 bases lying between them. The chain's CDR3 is CASNRPGTPNNEQFF. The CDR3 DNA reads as TGTGCCAGCAACCGACCCGGGACTCCCAACAATGAGCAGTTCTTC.

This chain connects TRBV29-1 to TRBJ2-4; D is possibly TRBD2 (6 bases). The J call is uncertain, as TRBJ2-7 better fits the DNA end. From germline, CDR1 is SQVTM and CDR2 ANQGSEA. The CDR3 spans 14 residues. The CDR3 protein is CSVEDSGRGYEQYF. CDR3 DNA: TGCAGCGTTGAAGATTCCGGACGGGGGTACGAGCAGTACTTC.

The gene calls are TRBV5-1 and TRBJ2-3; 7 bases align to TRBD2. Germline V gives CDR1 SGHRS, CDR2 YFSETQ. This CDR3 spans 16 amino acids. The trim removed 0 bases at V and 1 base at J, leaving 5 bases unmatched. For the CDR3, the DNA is TGCGCCAGCAGCTTGGCCGGACGGGAGGGCACAGATACGCAGTATTTT. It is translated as CASSLAGREGTDTQYF.

In DNA, the CDR3 is TGTGCCAGCAGTTTATATAAGGGGACACTCTGGGATGAGCAGTTCTTC. Its translation: CASSLYKGTLWDEQFF. The V call is TRBV28, the J call TRBJ2-1, with D possibly being TRBD1 (6 bases). Germline assignment: CDR1 MDHEN and CDR2 SYDVKM. This CDR3 comprises 16 residues. The V and J ends lost 1 base and 8 bases respectively, with 18 bases between them.

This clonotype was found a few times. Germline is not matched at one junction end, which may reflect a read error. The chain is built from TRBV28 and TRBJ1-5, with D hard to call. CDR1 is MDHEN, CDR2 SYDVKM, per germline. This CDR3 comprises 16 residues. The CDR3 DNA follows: TGTGTCAGCAGTTTTGTCAGGCAGAATAGCAATCAGCCCCAGCATTTT. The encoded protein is CVSSFVRQNSNQPQHF.

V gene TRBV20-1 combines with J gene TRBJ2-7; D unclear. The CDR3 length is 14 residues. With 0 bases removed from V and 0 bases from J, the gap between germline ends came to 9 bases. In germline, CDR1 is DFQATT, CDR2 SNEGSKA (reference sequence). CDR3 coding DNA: TGCAGTGCTAGAGACCTAAGAAGCTCCTACGAGCAGTACTTC. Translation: CSARDLRSSYEQYF.

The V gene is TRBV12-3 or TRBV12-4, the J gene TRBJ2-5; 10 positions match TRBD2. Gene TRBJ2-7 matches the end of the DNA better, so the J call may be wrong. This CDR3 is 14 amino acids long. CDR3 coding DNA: TGTGCCAGCACCACCGGGGGACTAGCGAACGAGCAGTACTTC. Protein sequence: CASTTGGLANEQYF.

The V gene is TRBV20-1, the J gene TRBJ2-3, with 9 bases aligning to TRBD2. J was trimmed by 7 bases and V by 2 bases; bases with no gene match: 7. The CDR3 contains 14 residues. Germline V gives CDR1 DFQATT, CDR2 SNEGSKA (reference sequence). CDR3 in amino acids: CSARLAGFMYTQYF. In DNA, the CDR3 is TGCAGTGCTAGACTAGCGGGGTTCATGTATACGCAGTATTTT.

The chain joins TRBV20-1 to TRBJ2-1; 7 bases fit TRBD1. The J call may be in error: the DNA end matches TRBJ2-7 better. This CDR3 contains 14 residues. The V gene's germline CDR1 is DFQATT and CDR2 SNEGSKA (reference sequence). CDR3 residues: CSAPRGTRSYEQYF. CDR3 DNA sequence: TGCAGTGCCCCCAGGGGGACAAGGAGTTACGAGCAGTACTTC.

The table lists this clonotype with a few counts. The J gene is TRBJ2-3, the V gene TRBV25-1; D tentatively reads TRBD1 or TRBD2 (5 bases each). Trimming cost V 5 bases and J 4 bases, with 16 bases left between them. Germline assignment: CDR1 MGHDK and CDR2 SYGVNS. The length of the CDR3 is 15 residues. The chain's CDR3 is CASSPGPPAPDTQYF. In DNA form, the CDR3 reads TGTGCCAGCAGTCCGGGACCCCCGGCCCCAGATACGCAGTATTTT.

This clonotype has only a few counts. The CDR3: CASSSGPRYEQYF. The CDR3 DNA reads as TGTGCCAGCAGTTCCGGGCCTAGATACGAGCAGTACTTC. The chain links TRBV6-5 to TRBJ2-5; D is unclear. TRBJ2-7 explains the end of the DNA better; the J call may be wrong. The CDR3 covers 13 residues. Germline assignment: CDR1 MNHEY and CDR2 SVGAGI.

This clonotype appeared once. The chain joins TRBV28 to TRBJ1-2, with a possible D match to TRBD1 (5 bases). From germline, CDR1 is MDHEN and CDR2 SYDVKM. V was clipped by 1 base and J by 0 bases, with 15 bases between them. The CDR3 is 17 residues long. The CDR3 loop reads CASSLSIRTFSNYGYTF. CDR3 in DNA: TGTGCCAGCAGTTTATCTATCAGGACATTTTCTAACTATGGCTACACCTTC.

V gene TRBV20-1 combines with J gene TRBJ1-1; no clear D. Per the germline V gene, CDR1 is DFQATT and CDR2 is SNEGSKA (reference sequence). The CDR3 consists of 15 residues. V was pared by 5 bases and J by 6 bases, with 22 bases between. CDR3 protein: CSASAPFGLNAEAFF. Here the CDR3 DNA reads TGCAGTGCTTCGGCCCCATTTGGCCTTAACGCTGAAGCTTTCTTT.

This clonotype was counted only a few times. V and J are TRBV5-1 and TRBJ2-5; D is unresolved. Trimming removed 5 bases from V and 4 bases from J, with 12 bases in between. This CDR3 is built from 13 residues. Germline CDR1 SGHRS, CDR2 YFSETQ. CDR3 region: CASSYWVGETQYF. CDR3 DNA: TGCGCCAGCAGTTACTGGGTGGGAGAGACCCAGTACTTC. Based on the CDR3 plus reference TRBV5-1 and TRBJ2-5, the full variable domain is KAGVTQTPRYLIKTRGQQVTLSCSPISGHRSVSWYQQTPGQGLQFLFEYFSETQRNKGNFPGRFSGRQFSNSRSEMNVSTLELGDSALYLCASSYWVGETQYFGPGTRLLVL.

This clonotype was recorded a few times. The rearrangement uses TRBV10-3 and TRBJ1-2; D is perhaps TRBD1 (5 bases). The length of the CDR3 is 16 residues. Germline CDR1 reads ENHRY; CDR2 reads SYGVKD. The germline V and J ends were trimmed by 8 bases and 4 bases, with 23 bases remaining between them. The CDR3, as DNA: TGTGCCATCCTCCGCGTCGTGCAGGGTGTGCCCTATGGCTACACCTTC. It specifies CAILRVVQGVPYGYTF.

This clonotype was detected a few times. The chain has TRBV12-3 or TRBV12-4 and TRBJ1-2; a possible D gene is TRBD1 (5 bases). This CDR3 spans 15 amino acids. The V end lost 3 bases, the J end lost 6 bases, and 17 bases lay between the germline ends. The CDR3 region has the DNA TGTGCCAGCAGTTTCCCCGACGGGGGTAGGGATGGCTACACCTTC. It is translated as CASSFPDGGRDGYTF.

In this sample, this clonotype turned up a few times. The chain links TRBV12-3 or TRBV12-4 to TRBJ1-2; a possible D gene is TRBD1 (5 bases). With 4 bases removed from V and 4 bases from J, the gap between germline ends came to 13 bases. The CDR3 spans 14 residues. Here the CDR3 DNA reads TGTGCCAGCAGTTATGCCGACAGTTTCTATGGCTACACCTTC. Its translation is CASSYADSFYGYTF.

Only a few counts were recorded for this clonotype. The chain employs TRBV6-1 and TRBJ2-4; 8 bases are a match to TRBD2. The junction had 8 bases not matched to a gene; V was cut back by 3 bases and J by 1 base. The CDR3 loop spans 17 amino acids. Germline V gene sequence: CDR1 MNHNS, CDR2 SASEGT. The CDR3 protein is CASSEDPPGGAKNIQYF. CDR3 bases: TGTGCCAGCAGTGAGGACCCTCCGGGAGGGGCCAAAAACATTCAGTACTTC.

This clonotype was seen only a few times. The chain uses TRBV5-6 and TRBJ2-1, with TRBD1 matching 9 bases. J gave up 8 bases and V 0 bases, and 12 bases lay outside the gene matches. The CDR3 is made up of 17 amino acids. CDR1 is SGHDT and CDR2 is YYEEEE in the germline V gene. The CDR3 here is CASSLGGGTGSSDEQFF. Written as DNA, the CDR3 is TGTGCCAGCAGCTTGGGGGGTGGGACAGGGTCGTCGGATGAGCAGTTCTTC.

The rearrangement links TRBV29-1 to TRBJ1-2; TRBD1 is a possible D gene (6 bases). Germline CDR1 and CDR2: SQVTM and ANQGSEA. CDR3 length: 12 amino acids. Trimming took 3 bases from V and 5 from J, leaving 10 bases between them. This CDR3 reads CSVDQGSYGYTF. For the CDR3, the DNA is TGCAGCGTTGATCAGGGGTCGTATGGCTACACCTTC.

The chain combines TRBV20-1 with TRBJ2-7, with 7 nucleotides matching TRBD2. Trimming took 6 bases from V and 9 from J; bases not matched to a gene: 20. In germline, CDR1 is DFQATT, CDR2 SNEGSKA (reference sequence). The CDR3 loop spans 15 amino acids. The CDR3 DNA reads TGCAGTGCGACTGATGAGAGCGGGACGAATGAAGGGCAGTACTTC. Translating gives CSATDESGTNEGQYF.